The 19 T cell receptor beta chains presented below share a single source sample, sequenced in a study of cytomegalovirus exposure and HLA in healthy donors. Amplification used 60 Vbeta primers and 13 Jbeta primers. Repertoires were generated with immunoSEQ multiplex PCR, while TCRdb's copy carries only in-frame clones and drops some. This sample has about 110,000 clones; around 77% occur once, and the top ten carry approximately 3.7%. The material sequenced was PBMCs. All receptors derive from a human donor in good health.

V and J are TRBV13 and TRBJ2-7; 14 bases are a match to TRBD2. This CDR3 has 16 residues. The germline gives CDR1 PRHDT, CDR2 FYEKMQ (reference sequence). Germline trimming cut 5 bases from V and 4 bases from J; bases unmatched to any gene: 7. Written as DNA, the CDR3 is TGTGCCAGCAGCCTCGGGACTAGCGGGAGTTCTTACGAGCAGTACTTC. It specifies CASSLGTSGSSYEQYF.

This chain uses TRBV7-9 with TRBJ1-1; weak D call: TRBD1 (6 bases). The germline CDR1 and CDR2 sequences are SEHNR and FQNEAQ (reference sequence). The CDR3 is 15 residues long. V lost 0 bases and J lost 6, with 14 bases in between. CDR3 DNA: TGTGCCAGCAGCTTAGCGGGGGCGGGGGACGCTGAAGCTTTCTTT. Its protein is CASSLAGAGDAEAFF.

The CDR3: CASSPTGQGAKSGELFF. The DNA for the CDR3 is TGCGCCAGCAGCCCTACGGGACAGGGGGCGAAGTCCGGGGAGCTGTTTTTT. The V gene is TRBV5-1, the J gene TRBJ2-2; 12 positions match TRBD1. The ends lost 4 bases at V and 6 bases at J; junction bases unmatched: 10. CDR1 and CDR2 from the germline V gene are SGHRS and YFSETQ. This CDR3 has 17 amino acids. Full variable domain (remainder filled in from reference TRBV5-1 and TRBJ2-2): KAGVTQTPRYLIKTRGQQVTLSCSPISGHRSVSWYQQTPGQGLQFLFEYFSETQRNKGNFPGRFSGRQFSNSRSEMNVSTLELGDSALYLCASSPTGQGAKSGELFFGEGSRLTVL.

To note about this clone: Sequence at one end of the junction differs from germline and may be a read error. V and J are TRBV5-6 and TRBJ1-2; D may be TRBD1 (5 bases). CDR1 is SGHDT and CDR2 is YYEEEE in the germline V gene. This CDR3 contains 15 residues. The CDR3 DNA reads TGTGCCAGCAGCTTCAGCCGCGACAGTCCCTATGGCTACTCCTTC. As protein: CASSFSRDSPYGYSF.

On this clone itself: An end of the junction differs from the germline gene, which may be a read error. The V gene is TRBV27, the J gene TRBJ1-1, with 7 bases fitting TRBD1. Germline CDR1 and CDR2: MNHEY and SMNVEV (reference sequence). CDR3 length equals 12 residues. CDR3 coding DNA: TGTGCCAGCAGTTTCAGACAGGGAGAGACTATCTTT. Residues: CASSFRQGETIF.

J is TRBJ2-7 and V is TRBV28, with a possible D match to TRBD2 (7 bases). This CDR3 spans 15 amino acids. Germline loops: CDR1 MDHEN, CDR2 SYDVKM. Between the trimmed V and J ends, which lost 2 bases and 3 bases, there was a span of 14 bases. The CDR3 nucleotides are TGTGCCAGCAGTTTAGGGAGGGGGACGTTCTACGAGCAGTACTTC. This sequence encodes CASSLGRGTFYEQYF.

The V call is TRBV5-1, the J call TRBJ1-1, with 11 nucleotides matching TRBD1. The V gene end was trimmed by 4 bases and the J gene end by 10 bases; junction bases not matched to a gene: 3. The germline V gene has CDR1 SGHRS and CDR2 YFSETQ. This CDR3 is built from 12 residues. The CDR3 region has the DNA TGCGCCAGCAGCGGACAGGGGGCGCGAGCTTTCTTT. Encoded protein: CASSGQGARAFF.

V usage is TRBV19 and J usage is TRBJ1-1; D is undetermined. With 6 bases removed from V and 3 bases from J, the gap between germline ends came to 11 bases. The germline V gene has CDR1 LNHDA and CDR2 SQIVND (reference sequence). The CDR3 loop spans 13 amino acids. CDR3 sequence reads: CASSGGSYTEAFF. The CDR3 DNA reads as TGTGCCAGTAGCGGAGGGAGCTACACTGAAGCTTTCTTT.

The rearrangement links TRBV9 to TRBJ2-5; 7 nucleotides line up with TRBD2. J lost 4 bases, V lost 2 bases, and 8 bases had no gene match. This CDR3 is 15 amino acids long. Germline V gene lookup returns CDR1 SGDLS and CDR2 YYNGEE. The CDR3 DNA sequence: TGTGCCAGCAGCGTCGGGACCCCGGGAGGAGAGACCCAGTACTTC. It is translated as CASSVGTPGGETQYF.

A remark on this clone: Its ends do not fully match the called genes, so a read error is possible. The chain joins TRBV30 to TRBJ1-5; 10 bases line up with TRBD1. CDR1 GTSNPN and CDR2 SVGIG come from the germline V gene (reference sequence). This CDR3 comprises 12 residues. CDR3 residues: CAWRGVGTGVRF. CDR3 sequence (DNA): TGTGCCTGGAGGGGGGTTGGGACAGGGGTCCGTTTT. Filled out from reference TRBV30 and TRBJ1-5, the complete variable domain reads SQTIHQWPATLVQPVGSPLSLECTVEGTSNPNLYWYRQAAGRGLQLLFYSVGIGQISSEVPQNLSASRPQDRQFILSSKKLLLSDSGFYLCAWRGVGTGVRFGDGTRLSIL.

V is TRBV2 and J is TRBJ2-2; D perhaps matches TRBD1 (5 bases). Germline V gene data show CDR1 as SNHLY and CDR2 as FYNNEI. This CDR3 has 15 residues. V shed 6 bases and J shed 4 bases, with 15 bases lying between them. Here the CDR3 reads CASRKGQGATGELFF. The CDR3 nucleotides are TGTGCCAGCAGGAAGGGGCAGGGCGCCACCGGGGAGCTGTTTTTT. Looking up the rest from reference TRBV2 and TRBJ2-2 gives the full variable domain: EPEVTQTPSHQVTQMGQEVILRCVPISNHLYFYWYRQILGQKVEFLVSFYNNEISEKSEIFDDQFSVERPDGSNFTLKIRSTKLEDSAMYFCASRKGQGATGELFFGEGSRLTVL.

This clone occurred a few times. V gene TRBV14 combines with J gene TRBJ1-1; no definite D call. Germline V gene data show CDR1 as SGHDN and CDR2 as FVKESK. CDR3 length: 14 amino acids. Between the trimmed V and J ends, which lost 1 base and 6 bases, there was a span of 12 bases. The CDR3 here is CASSQVLQGAEAFF. CDR3 sequence (DNA): TGTGCCAGCAGCCAAGTCTTGCAAGGAGCTGAAGCTTTCTTT.

This rearrangement joins TRBV11-3 to TRBJ2-3; 9 positions match TRBD1. The V gene's germline CDR1 is SGHNT and CDR2 YENEEA. V was pared by 5 bases and J by 5 bases, with 14 bases of the junction left unmatched. The CDR3 loop spans 17 amino acids. The CDR3 here is CASSQPFTGGDGDTQYF. The CDR3 DNA is TGTGCCAGCAGCCAACCATTTACAGGGGGCGATGGAGATACGCAGTATTTT.

The V gene is TRBV7-9, the J gene TRBJ2-3; perhaps TRBD1 as D (5 bases). This CDR3 has 14 amino acids. V was shortened by 6 bases and J by 1 base, with 11 bases between the two germline ends. Germline CDR1 reads SEHNR; CDR2 reads FQNEAQ (reference sequence). DNA of the CDR3: TGTGCCAGCAGGGGTGGGGCGGGCACAGATACGCAGTATTTT. Translating it yields CASRGGAGTDTQYF.

The rearrangement links TRBV6-5 to TRBJ2-7, with TRBD2 matching over 13 bases. CDR1 and CDR2 (germline): MNHEY, SVGAGI. Trimming removed 2 bases from V and 5 bases from J; junction bases left unmatched: 6. The CDR3 consists of 16 residues. CDR3 bases: TGTGCCAGCAGTTACCCGGGACTAGCGGGAACTAACGAGCAGTACTTC. Translation gives CASSYPGLAGTNEQYF.

As for this clone: At one of its ends the junction is not consistent with the germline gene, which may arise from a read error. This chain connects TRBV14 to TRBJ2-7, with D possibly TRBD1 on 6 matching bases. There are 14 residues in the CDR3. CDR1 SGHDN and CDR2 FVKESK come from the germline V gene. CDR3 loop: CASSQVQGSHEQYF. The CDR3 DNA follows: TGTGCCAGCAGCCAAGTACAGGGCTCCCACGAGCAGTACTTC.

V and J are TRBV9 and TRBJ2-7; D not resolved. The CDR3 length is 14 residues. CDR1 SGDLS and CDR2 YYNGEE come from the germline V gene. V dropped 4 bases and J dropped 2 bases, with 13 bases sitting between them. CDR3 in DNA: TGTGCCAGCAGCCTTCGTCCTCTTACCTACGAGCAGTACTTC. Its protein product is CASSLRPLTYEQYF.

The chain links TRBV13 to TRBJ2-3; TRBD2 agrees at 7 bases. V lost 5 bases and J lost 6; bases outside the gene matches: 14. The CDR3 length is 16 residues. Germline values: CDR1 PRHDT, CDR2 FYEKMQ (reference sequence). CDR3 sequence reads: CASSLSGRELLDTQYF. As DNA, the CDR3 is TGTGCCAGCAGCCTCTCTGGGCGGGAGCTCCTGGATACGCAGTATTTT.

The chain is built from TRBV28 and TRBJ2-7, with TRBD1 as a possible D gene (6 bases). V shed 8 bases and J shed 2 bases, with 16 bases lying between them. CDR1 is MDHEN, CDR2 SYDVKM, per germline. The CDR3 loop spans 14 amino acids. CDR3 region: CASDGGPGTYEQYF. CDR3 nucleotides: TGTGCCAGCGATGGGGGCCCGGGGACCTACGAGCAGTACTTC.